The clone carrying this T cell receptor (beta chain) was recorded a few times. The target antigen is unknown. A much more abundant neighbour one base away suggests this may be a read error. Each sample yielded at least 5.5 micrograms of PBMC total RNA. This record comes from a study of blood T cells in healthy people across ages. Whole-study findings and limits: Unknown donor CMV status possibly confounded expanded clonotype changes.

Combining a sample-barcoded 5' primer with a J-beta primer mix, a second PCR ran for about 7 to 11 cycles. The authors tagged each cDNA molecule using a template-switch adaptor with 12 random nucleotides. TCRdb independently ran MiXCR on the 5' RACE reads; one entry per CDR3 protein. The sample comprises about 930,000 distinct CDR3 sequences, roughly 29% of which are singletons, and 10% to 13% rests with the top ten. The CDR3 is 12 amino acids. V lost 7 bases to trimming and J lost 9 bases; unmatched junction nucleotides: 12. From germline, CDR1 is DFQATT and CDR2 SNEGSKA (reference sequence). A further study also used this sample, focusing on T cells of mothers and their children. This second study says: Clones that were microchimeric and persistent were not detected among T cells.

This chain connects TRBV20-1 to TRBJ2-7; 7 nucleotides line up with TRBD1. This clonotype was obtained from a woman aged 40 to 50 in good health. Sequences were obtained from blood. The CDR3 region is CSGGQKSRGQYF. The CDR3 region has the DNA TGCAGTGGGGGACAGAAAAGTAGGGGGCAGTACTTC.